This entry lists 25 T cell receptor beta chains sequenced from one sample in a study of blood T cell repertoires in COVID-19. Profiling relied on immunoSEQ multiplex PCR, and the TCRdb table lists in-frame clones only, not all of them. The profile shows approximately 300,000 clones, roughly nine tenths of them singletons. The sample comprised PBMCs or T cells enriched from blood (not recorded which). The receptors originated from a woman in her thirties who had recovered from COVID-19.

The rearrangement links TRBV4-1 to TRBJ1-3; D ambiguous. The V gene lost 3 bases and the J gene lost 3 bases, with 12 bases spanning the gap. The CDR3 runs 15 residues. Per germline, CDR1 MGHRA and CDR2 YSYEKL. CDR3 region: CASSHYHGSGNTIYF. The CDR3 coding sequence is TGCGCCAGCAGCCATTACCACGGGAGTGGAAACACCATATATTTT.

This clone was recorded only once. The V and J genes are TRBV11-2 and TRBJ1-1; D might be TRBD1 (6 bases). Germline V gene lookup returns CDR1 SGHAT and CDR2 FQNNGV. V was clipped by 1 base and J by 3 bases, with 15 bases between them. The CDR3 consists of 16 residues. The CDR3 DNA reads TGTGCCAGCAGCTTAGTGTGGCAGGGGACGGACACTGAAGCTTTCTTT. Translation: CASSLVWQGTDTEAFF.

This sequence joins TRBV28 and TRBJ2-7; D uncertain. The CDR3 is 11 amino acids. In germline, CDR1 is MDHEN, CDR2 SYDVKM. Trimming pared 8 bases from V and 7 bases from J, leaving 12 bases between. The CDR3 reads CASARFFEQYF. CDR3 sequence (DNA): TGTGCCAGCGCGCGGTTCTTTGAGCAGTACTTC.

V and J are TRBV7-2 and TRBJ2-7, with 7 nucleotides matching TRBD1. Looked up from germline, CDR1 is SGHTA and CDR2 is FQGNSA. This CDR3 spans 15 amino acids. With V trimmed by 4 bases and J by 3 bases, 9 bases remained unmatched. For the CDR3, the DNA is TGTGCCAGCAGCTCACCGGGACAGCTGAGCTACGAGCAGTACTTC. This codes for CASSSPGQLSYEQYF.

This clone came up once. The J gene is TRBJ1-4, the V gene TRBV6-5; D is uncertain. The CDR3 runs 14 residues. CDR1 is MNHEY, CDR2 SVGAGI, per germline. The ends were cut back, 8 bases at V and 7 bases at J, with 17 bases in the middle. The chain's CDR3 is CASRRSALSEKLFF. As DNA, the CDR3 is TGTGCCAGCCGGAGGTCAGCCCTAAGTGAAAAACTGTTTTTT.

The chain's CDR3 is CASSSTGKETQYF. CDR3 nucleotides: TGTGCCAGCAGCTCGACAGGGAAAGAGACCCAGTACTTC. The chain uses TRBV5-6 and TRBJ2-5; 7 positions agree with TRBD1. With 3 bases clipped from V and 3 bases from J, the junction kept 2 bases outside the gene matches. The CDR3 extends over 13 amino acids. Germline lookup yields CDR1 SGHDT and CDR2 YYEEEE.

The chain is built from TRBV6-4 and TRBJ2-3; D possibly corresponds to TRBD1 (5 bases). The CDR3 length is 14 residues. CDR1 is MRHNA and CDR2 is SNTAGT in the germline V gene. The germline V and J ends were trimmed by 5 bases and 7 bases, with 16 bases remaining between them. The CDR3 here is CASSPGFPPYTQYF. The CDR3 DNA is TGTGCCAGCAGTCCAGGGTTCCCACCCTATACGCAGTATTTT.

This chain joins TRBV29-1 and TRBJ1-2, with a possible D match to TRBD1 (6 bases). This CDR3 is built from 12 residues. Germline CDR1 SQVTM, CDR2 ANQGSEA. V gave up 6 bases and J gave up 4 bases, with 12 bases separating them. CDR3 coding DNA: TGCAGCGTCACAGGGCACCTCTATGGCTACACCTTC. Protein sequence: CSVTGHLYGYTF. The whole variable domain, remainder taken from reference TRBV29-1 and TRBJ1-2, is SAVISQKPSRDICQRGTSLTIQCQVDSQVTMMFWYRQQPGQSLTLIATANQGSEATYESGFVIDKFPISRPNLTFSTLTVSNMSPEDSSIYLCSVTGHLYGYTFGSGTRLTVV.

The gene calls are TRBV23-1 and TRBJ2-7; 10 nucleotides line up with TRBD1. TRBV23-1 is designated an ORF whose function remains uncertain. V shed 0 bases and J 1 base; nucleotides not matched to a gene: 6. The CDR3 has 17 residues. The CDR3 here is CASSQSSRQGASYEQYF. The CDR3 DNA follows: TGCGCCAGCAGTCAATCGTCAAGACAGGGGGCATCCTACGAGCAGTACTTC.

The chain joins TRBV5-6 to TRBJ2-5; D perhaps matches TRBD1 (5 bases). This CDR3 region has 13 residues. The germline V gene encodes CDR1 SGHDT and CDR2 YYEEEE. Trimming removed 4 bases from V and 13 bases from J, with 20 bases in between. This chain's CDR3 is CASSTGPMERGYF. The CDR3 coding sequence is TGTGCCAGCAGCACTGGACCCATGGAAAGGGGGTACTTC. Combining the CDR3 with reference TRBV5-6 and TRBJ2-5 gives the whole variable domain DAGVTQSPTHLIKTRGQQVTLRCSPKSGHDTVSWYQQALGQGPQFIFQYYEEEERQRGNFPDRFSGHQFPNYSSELNVNALLLGDSALYLCASSTGPMERGYFGPGTRLLVL.

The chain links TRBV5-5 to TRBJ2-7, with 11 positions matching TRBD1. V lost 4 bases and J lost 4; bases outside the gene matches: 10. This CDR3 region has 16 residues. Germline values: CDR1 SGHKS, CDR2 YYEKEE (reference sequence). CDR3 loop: CASSATRTGGRYEQYF. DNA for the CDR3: TGTGCCAGCAGCGCGACCAGGACAGGGGGCAGATACGAGCAGTACTTC.

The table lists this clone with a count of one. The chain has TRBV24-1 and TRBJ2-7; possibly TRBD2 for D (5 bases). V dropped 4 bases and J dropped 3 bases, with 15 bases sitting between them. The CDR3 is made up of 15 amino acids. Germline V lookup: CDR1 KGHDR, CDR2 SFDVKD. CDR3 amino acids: CATSDPGKRDYEQYF. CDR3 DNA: TGTGCCACCAGTGACCCCGGGAAACGGGACTACGAGCAGTACTTC.

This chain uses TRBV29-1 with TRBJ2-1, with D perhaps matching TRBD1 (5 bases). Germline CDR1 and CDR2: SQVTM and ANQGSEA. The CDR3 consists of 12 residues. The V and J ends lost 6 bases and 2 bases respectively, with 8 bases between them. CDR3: CSVGAPYNEQFF. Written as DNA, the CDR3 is TGCAGCGTAGGGGCCCCCTACAATGAGCAGTTCTTC.

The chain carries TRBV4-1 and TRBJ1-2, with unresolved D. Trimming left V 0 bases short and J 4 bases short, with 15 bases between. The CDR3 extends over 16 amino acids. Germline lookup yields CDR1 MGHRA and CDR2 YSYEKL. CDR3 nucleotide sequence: TGCGCCAGCAGCCAAGAAGTTTGGAGGGCGGGCTATGGCTACACCTTC. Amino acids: CASSQEVWRAGYGYTF.

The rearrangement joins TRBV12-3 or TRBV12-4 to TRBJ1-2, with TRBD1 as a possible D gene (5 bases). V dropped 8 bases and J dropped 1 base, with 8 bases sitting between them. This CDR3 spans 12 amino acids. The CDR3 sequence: CASARGNYGYTF. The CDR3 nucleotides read TGTGCCAGCGCAAGGGGTAACTATGGCTACACCTTC.

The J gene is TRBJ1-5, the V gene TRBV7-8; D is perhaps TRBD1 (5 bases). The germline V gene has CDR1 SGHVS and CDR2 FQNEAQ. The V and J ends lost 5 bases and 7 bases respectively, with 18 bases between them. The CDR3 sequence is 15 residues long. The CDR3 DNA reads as TGTGCCAGCAGCAGCCGGAGGGTGGGGCGGCAGCCCCAGCATTTT. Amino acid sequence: CASSSRRVGRQPQHF.

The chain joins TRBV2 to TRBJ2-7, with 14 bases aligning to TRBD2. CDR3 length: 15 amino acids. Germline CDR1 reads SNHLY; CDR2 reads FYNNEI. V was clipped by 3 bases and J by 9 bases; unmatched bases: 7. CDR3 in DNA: TGTGCCAGCAGTGAGACTAGCGGGAGGGCCCTTGGGCAGTACTTC. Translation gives CASSETSGRALGQYF.

The CDR3 coding sequence is TGCGCCAGCAGGGGGACTAGCGGGGGATATGAGCAGTTCTTC. Residues: CASRGTSGGYEQFF. V is TRBV10-2 and J is TRBJ2-1; 14 bases line up with TRBD2. V lost 6 bases and J lost 8; bases outside the gene matches: 3. This CDR3 comprises 14 residues. Germline lookup yields CDR1 WSHSY and CDR2 SAAADI.

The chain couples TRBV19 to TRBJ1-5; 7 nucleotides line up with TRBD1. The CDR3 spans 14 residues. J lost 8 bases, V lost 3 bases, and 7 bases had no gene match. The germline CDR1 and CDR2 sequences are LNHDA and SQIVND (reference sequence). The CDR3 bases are TGTGCCAGTAGTATTGACAAGGGGGCAAAGCCCCAGCATTTT. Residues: CASSIDKGAKPQHF. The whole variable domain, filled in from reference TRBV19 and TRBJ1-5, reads DGGITQSPKYLFRKEGQNVTLSCEQNLNHDAMYWYRQDPGQGLRLIYYSQIVNDFQKGDIAEGYSVSREKKESFPLTVTSAQKNPTAFYLCASSIDKGAKPQHFGDGTRLSIL.

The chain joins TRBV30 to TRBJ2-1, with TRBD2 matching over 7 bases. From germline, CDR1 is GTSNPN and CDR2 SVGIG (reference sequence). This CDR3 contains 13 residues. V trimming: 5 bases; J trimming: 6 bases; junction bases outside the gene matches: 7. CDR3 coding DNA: TGTGCCTGGGCCGGGACTAACGTCAATGAGCAGTTCTTC. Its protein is CAWAGTNVNEQFF.

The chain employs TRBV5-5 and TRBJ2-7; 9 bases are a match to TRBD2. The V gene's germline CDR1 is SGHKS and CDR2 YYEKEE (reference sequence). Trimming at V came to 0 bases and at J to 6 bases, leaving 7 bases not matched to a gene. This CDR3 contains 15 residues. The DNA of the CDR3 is TGTGCCAGCAGCTTGGGGGGACTAGCTTCTTTCGAGCAGTACTTC. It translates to CASSLGGLASFEQYF.

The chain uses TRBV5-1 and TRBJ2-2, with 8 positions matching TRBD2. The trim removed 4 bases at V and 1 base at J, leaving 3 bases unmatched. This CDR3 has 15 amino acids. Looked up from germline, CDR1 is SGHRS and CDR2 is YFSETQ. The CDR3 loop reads CASSELAENTGELFF. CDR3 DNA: TGCGCCAGCAGCGAACTAGCGGAGAACACCGGGGAGCTGTTTTTT.

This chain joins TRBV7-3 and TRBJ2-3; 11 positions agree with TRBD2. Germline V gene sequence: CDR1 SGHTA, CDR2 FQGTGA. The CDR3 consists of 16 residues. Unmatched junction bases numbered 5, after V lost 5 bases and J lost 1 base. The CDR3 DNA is TGTGCCAGCAGCCTCGGACTAGCGGGTGGCACAGATACGCAGTATTTT. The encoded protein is CASSLGLAGGTDTQYF.

The CDR3 sequence is CASSKGGGKGNQPQHF. Written as DNA, the CDR3 is TGTGCCAGCAGCAAAGGGGGGGGGAAGGGCAATCAGCCCCAGCATTTT. This sequence joins TRBV21-1 and TRBJ1-5. TRBV21-1 counts as a pseudogene. CDR3 size: 16 residues.

The CDR3 DNA reads TGTGCCTGGAACACCAGGGGGACAGGGCATGGCTACACCTTC. Amino acids: CAWNTRGTGHGYTF. The rearrangement uses TRBV30 and TRBJ1-2, with 9 bases lining up with TRBD1. The germline gives CDR1 GTSNPN, CDR2 SVGIG (reference sequence). J lost 6 bases, V lost 4 bases, and 9 bases had no gene match. The CDR3 consists of 14 residues. Full variable domain (missing parts from reference TRBV30 and TRBJ1-2): SQTIHQWPATLVQPVGSPLSLECTVEGTSNPNLYWYRQAAGRGLQLLFYSVGIGQISSEVPQNLSASRPQDRQFILSSKKLLLSDSGFYLCAWNTRGTGHGYTFGSGTRLTVV.